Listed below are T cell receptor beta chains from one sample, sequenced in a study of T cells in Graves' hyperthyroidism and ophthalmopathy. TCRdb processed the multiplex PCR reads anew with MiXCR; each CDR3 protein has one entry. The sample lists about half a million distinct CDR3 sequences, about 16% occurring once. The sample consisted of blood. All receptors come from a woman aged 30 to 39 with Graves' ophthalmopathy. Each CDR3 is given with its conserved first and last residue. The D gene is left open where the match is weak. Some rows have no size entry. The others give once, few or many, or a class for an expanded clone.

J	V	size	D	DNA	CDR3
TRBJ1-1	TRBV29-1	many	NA	TGCAGCGTCCACGGGGGCGGAGGGAACACTGAAGCTTTCTTT	CSVHGGGGNTEAFF
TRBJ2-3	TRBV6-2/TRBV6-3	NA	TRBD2	TGTGCCAGCAGTTACTCCGGACTAGCGGGGAGCGCAGATACGCAGTATTTT	CASSYSGLAGSADTQYF
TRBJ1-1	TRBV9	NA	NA	TGTGCCAGCAGCGGCTACACTGAAGCTTTCTTT	CASSGYTEAFF
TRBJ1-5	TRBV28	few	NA	TGTGCCAGCAGGCGACAGGTGGAACAGCCCCAGCATTTT	CASRRQVEQPQHF
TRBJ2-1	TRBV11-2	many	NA	TGTGCCAGCAACTTCCCGGGGGACTTCTCCTACAATGAGCAGTTCTTC	CASNFPGDFSYNEQFF
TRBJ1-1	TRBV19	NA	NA	TGTGCCAGTAGAACTCGGGGTTCGAACACTGAAGCTTTCTTT	CASRTRGSNTEAFF
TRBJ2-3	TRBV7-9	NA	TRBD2	TGTACCAGCAGCTTACCATCTAGCGGTAGCACAGATACGCAGTATTTT	CTSSLPSSGSTDTQYF
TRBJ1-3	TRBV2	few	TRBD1	TGTGCCAGCCGGACAGGGCCAGGAAACACCATATATTTT	CASRTGPGNTIYF
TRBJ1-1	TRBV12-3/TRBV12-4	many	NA	TGTGCCAGCAGTAAAATGACTGAAGCTTTCTTT	CASSKMTEAFF
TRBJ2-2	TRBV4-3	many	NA	TGCGCCAGCAGCCAAGAATTAATTACGGGTGCGAACACCGGGGAGCTGTTTTTT	CASSQELITGANTGELFF
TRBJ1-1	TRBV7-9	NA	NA	TGTGCCAGCCGCTTTCAGGGGCGTTTTACTGAAGCTTTCTTT	CASRFQGRFTEAFF
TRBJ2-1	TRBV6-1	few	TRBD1	TGTGCCAGCAGAGGGACAGGGTTGGACGAGCAGTTCTTC	CASRGTGLDEQFF
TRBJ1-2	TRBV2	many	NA	TGTGCCAGCAGTGATTACAGGGCCGGCTACACCTTC	CASSDYRAGYTF
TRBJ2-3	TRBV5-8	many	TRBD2	TGTGCCAGCAGCTTTAAGGCGGGAGGGCCGGCACACACAGATACGCAGTATTTT	CASSFKAGGPAHTDTQYF
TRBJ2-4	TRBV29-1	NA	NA	TGCAGCGTTGGGGGCAGAAATAATAACATTCAGTACTTC	CSVGGRNNNIQYF
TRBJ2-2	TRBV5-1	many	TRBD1	TGCGCCAGCAGGCACGGACAGGCTTACGGGGAGCTGTTTTTT	CASRHGQAYGELFF
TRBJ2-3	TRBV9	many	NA	TGTGCCAGCAGCGTAGTGTCAGCAGATACGCAGTATTTT	CASSVVSADTQYF
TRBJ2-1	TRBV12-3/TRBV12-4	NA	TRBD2	TGTGCCAGCAGTTCTACTAGCGGATGGTACGAGCAGTTCTTC	CASSSTSGWYEQFF